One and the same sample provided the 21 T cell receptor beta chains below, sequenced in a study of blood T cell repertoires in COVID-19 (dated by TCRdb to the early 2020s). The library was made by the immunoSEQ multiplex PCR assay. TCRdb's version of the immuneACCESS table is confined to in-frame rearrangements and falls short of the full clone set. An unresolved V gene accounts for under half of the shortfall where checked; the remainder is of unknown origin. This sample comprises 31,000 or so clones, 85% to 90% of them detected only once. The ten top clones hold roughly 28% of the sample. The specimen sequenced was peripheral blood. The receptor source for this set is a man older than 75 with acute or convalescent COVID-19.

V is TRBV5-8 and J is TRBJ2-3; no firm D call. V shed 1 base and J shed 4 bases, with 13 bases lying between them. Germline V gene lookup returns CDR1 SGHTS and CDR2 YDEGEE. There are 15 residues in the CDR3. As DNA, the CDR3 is TGTGCCAGCAGCTTGTGGCTGAGCGCCGCAGATACGCAGTATTTT. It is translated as CASSLWLSAADTQYF.

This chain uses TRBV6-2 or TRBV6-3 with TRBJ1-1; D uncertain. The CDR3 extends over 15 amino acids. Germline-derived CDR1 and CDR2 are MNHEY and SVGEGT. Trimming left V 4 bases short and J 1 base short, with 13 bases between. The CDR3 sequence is CASSSKGLSNTEAFF. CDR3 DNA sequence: TGTGCCAGCAGTTCAAAAGGACTGTCGAACACTGAAGCTTTCTTT.

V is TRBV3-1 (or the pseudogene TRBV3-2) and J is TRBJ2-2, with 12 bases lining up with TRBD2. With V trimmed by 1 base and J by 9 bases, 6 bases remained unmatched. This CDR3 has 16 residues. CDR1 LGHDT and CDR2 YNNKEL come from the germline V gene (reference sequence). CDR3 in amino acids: CASSQGLAGAGRELFF. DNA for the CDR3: TGTGCCAGCAGCCAAGGACTAGCGGGAGCAGGCAGGGAGCTGTTTTTT.

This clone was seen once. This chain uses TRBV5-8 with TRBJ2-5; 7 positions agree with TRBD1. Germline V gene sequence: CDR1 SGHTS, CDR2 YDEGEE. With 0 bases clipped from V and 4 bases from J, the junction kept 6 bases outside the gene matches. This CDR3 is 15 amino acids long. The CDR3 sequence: CASSLGQGDVETQYF. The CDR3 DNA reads TGTGCCAGCAGCTTGGGGCAGGGGGATGTAGAGACCCAGTACTTC.

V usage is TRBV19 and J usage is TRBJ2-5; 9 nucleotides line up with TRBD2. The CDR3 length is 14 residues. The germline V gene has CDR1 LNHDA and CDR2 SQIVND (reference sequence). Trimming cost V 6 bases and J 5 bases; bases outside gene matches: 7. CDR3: CASSSSGIEETQYF. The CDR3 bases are TGTGCCAGTAGCTCTAGCGGGATAGAGGAGACCCAGTACTTC.

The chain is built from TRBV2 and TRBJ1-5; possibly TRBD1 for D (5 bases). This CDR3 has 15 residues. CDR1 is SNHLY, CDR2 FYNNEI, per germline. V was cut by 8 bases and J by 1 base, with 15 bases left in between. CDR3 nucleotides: TGTGCCAGCGAAAGTGGGGCAGCCAGCAATCAGCCCCAGCATTTT. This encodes CASESGAASNQPQHF.

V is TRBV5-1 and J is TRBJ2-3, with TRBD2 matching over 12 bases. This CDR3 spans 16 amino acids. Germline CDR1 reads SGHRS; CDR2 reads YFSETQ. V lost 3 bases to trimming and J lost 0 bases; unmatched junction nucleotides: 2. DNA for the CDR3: TGCGCCAGCAGCTATGGACTAGCGGGAAGCACAGATACGCAGTATTTT. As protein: CASSYGLAGSTDTQYF.

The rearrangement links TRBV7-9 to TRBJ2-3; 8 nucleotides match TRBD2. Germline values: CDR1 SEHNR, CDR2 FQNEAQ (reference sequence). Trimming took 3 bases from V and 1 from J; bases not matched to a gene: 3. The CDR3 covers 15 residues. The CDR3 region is CASSFRAGGTDTQYF. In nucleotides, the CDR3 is TGTGCCAGCAGCTTTCGAGCGGGAGGCACAGATACGCAGTATTTT.

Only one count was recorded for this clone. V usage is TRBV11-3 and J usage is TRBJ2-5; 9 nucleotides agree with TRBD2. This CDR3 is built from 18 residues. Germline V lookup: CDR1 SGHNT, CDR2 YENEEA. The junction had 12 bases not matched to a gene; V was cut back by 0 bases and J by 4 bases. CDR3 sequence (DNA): TGTGCCAGCAGCTTAGATCCTAGCGGGACGTACGGGCGAGAGACCCAGTACTTC. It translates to CASSLDPSGTYGRETQYF. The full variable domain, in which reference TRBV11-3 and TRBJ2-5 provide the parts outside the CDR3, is EAGVVQSPRYKIIEKKQPVAFWCNPISGHNTLYWYLQNLGQGPELLIRYENEEAVDDSQLPKDRFSAERLKGVDSTLKIQPAELGDSAVYLCASSLDPSGTYGRETQYFGPGTRLLVL.

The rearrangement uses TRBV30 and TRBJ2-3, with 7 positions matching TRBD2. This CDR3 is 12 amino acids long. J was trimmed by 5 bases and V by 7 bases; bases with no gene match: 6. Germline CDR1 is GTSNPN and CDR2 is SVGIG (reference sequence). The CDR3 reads CAFIPGGDTQYF. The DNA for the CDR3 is TGTGCCTTCATACCGGGAGGAGATACGCAGTATTTT.

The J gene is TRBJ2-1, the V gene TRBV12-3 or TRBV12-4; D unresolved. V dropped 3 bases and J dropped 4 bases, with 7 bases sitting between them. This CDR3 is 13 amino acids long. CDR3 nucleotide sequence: TGTGCCAGCAGTTTCTCGACTTACAATGAGCAGTTCTTC. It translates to CASSFSTYNEQFF.

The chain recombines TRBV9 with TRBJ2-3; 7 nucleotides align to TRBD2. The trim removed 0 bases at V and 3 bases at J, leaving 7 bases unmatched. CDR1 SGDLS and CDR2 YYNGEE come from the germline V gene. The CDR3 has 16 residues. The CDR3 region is CASSVGVGGPTDTQYF. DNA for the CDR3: TGTGCCAGCAGCGTAGGAGTGGGAGGGCCGACAGATACGCAGTATTTT.

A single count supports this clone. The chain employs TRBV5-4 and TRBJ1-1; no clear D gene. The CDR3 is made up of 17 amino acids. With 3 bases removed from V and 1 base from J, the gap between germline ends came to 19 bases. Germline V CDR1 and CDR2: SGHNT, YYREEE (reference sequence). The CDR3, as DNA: TGTGCCAGCAGCTCGTCCCTGGGGTTACGGGGGAACACTGAAGCTTTCTTT. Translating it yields CASSSSLGLRGNTEAFF.

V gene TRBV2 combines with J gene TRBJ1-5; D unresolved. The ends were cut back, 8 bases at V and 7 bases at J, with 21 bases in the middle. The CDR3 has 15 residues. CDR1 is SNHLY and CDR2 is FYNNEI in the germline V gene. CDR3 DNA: TGTGCCAGCGATCCTGGACGCTCGGAGGACCAGCCCCAGCATTTT. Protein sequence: CASDPGRSEDQPQHF.

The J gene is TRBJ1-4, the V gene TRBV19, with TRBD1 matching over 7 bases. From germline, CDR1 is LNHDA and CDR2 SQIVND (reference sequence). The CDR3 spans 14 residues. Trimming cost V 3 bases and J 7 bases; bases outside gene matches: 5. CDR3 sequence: CASSIDRAGEKLFF. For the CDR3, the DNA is TGTGCCAGTAGTATCGACAGGGCAGGTGAAAAACTGTTTTTT.

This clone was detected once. CDR3 DNA sequence: TGCGCCAGCAGTGAGTCCTCTAGCGGGCCCCAAGAGACCCAGTACTTC. Its translation is CASSESSSGPQETQYF. The V gene is TRBV10-2, the J gene TRBJ2-5; TRBD2 matches 8 bases. V lost 0 bases and J lost 1; bases outside the gene matches: 4. The germline CDR1 and CDR2 sequences are WSHSY and SAAADI. The CDR3 consists of 16 residues.

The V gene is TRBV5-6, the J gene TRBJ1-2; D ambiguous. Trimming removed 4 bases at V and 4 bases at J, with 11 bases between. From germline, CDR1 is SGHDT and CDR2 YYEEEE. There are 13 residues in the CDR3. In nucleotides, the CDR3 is TGTGCCAGCAGCAGGATCCTAGGCTATGGCTACACCTTC. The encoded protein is CASSRILGYGYTF.

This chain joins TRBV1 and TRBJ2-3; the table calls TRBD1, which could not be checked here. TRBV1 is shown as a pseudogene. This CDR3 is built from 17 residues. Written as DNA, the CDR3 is TGCACCAGCAGCCAAGATCTGGACAGGGGAATTGATAGTACGCAGTATTTT. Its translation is CTSSQDLDRGIDSTQYF.

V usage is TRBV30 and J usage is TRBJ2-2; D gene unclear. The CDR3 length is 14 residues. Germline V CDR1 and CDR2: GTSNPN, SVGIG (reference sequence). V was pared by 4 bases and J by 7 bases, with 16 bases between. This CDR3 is CAWTHRVFSGELFF. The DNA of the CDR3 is TGTGCCTGGACACACCGGGTCTTCAGCGGGGAGCTGTTTTTT. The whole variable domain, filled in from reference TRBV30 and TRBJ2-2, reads SQTIHQWPATLVQPVGSPLSLECTVEGTSNPNLYWYRQAAGRGLQLLFYSVGIGQISSEVPQNLSASRPQDRQFILSSKKLLLSDSGFYLCAWTHRVFSGELFFGEGSRLTVL.

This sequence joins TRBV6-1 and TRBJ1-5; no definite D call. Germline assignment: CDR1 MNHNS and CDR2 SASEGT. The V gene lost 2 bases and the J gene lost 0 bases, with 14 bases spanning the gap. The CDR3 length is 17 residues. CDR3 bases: TGTGCCAGCAGTGAACTTAGATGGAGCGATAGCAATCAGCCCCAGCATTTT. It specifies CASSELRWSDSNQPQHF.

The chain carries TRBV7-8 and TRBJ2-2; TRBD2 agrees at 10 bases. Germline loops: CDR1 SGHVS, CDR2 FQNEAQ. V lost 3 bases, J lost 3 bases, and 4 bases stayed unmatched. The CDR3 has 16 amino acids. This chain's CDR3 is CASSFLAGVYTGELFF. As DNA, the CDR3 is TGTGCCAGCAGCTTTCTAGCGGGAGTGTACACCGGGGAGCTGTTTTTT.